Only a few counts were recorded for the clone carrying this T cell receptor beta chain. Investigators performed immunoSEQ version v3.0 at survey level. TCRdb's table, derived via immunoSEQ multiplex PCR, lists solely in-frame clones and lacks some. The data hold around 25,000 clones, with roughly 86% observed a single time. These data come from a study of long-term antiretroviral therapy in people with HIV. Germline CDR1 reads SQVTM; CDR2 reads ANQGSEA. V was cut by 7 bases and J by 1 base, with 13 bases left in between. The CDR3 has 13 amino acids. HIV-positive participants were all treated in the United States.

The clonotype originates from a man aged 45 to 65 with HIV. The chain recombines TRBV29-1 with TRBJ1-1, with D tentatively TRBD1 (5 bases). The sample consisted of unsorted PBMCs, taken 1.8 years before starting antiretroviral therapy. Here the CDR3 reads CSGLGHTNTEAFF. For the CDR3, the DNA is TGCAGCGGATTAGGACACACGAACACTGAAGCTTTCTTT.